The present TCR beta chain was sequenced within a study of PD-1 blockade in classical Hodgkin lymphoma. Points from the study as a whole: CD8+ TCR diversity did not rise significantly by C4D1, unlike CD4+. At baseline, newly diagnosed patients reportedly showed less TCR diversity than healthy donors.

In regard to this clone: Its antigen is undetermined.

Produced via immunoSEQ multiplex PCR; TCRdb's table is partial and in-frame only. The sample includes around 37,000 clones, around nine tenths of them seen just once. The germline V and J ends were trimmed by 3 bases and 3 bases, with 15 bases remaining between them. CDR1 is SGHRS and CDR2 is YFSETQ in the germline V gene. The CDR3 consists of 15 residues. Time point in this sample: cycle 4 day 1 (C4D1), after more than five weeks of nivolumab. All patients experienced relapse after autologous stem cell transplantation, and brentuximab vedotin exposure was variable. Thawed PBMCs yielded CD4+ T cells through magnetic negative selection. The study recorded best responses of complete response, partial response or progressive disease.

The chain has TRBV5-1 and TRBJ1-2; D ambiguous. This material consisted of CD4+ T cells from blood, taken before the fourth cycle of nivolumab. The TCR comes from a human donor with classical Hodgkin lymphoma. In DNA, the CDR3 is TGCGCCAGCAGCTGGGGTCCTGGTCGTGACTATGGCTACACCTTC. Its protein product is CASSWGPGRDYGYTF.